These 29 T cell receptor beta chains share one sample of origin, sequenced in a study of T cells after yellow fever vaccination. TCRdb fed the 5' RACE reads into MiXCR, producing one record per CDR3 protein. Of approximately 140,000 distinct CDR3 sequences listed, less than 9.5% are singletons. Material: CD4+ T cells sorted from PBMCs, obtained 5 days after the yellow fever booster vaccination. All receptors come from a man aged 25-45 years who received the YFV17D yellow fever vaccine.

This chain joins TRBV23-1 and TRBJ2-3; D is unresolved. Being an ORF, TRBV23-1 has a function that is uncertain. V shed 0 bases and J shed 4 bases, with 2 bases lying between them. This CDR3 comprises 12 residues. The DNA of the CDR3 is TGCGCCAGCAGTCAATCGGCAGATACGCAGTATTTT. Protein sequence: CASSQSADTQYF.

For this clonotype: Since a much larger clone is just one base distant, this may be a read error. The chain couples TRBV19 to TRBJ2-6; D is uncertain. This CDR3 has 15 amino acids. Per germline, CDR1 LNHDA and CDR2 SQIVND (reference sequence). V lost 6 bases and J 0 bases, leaving 9 bases between the germline ends. In DNA, the CDR3 is TGTGCCAGTAGCACCCTAAGCTCTGGGGCCAACGTCCTGACTTTC. Translating gives CASSTLSSGANVLTF.

This clonotype has ten or more counts. The gene calls are TRBV7-9 and TRBJ2-1; the D gene is possibly TRBD2 (8 bases). V lost 0 bases, J lost 12 bases, and 21 bases lay in between. CDR1 and CDR2 from the germline V gene are SEHNR and FQNEAQ (reference sequence). The CDR3 covers 16 residues. CDR3 coding DNA: TGTGCCAGCAGCTTAGCCGGGACAGCCGGGACTAGAGGGCAGTTCTTC. Translated, it gives CASSLAGTAGTRGQFF.

This clonotype was seen only a few times. The CDR3 region is CAWSVASQGLYNEKLFF. Here the CDR3 DNA reads TGTGCCTGGAGTGTTGCTAGTCAGGGCCTCTACAATGAAAAACTGTTTTTT. V and J are TRBV30 and TRBJ1-4; a possible D gene is TRBD1 (5 bases). The germline V gene has CDR1 GTSNPN and CDR2 SVGIG (reference sequence). Trimming left V 0 bases short and J 5 bases short, with 19 bases between. The CDR3 has 17 amino acids.

This clonotype was seen ten or more times. The gene calls are TRBV12-3 or TRBV12-4 and TRBJ2-1; TRBD2 might be the D (5 bases). The CDR3 spans 14 residues. Trimming removed 5 bases at V and 7 bases at J, with 15 bases between. The CDR3 reads CASSHGIWDNEQFF. CDR3 DNA sequence: TGTGCCAGCAGTCACGGGATTTGGGATAATGAGCAGTTCTTC.

This clonotype was seen only a few times. An end of the junction differs from the germline gene, which may be a read error. This chain links TRBV20-1 with TRBJ1-6; D is ambiguous. Germline V gives CDR1 DFQATT, CDR2 SNEGSKA (reference sequence). This CDR3 is 14 amino acids long. CDR3 protein: CSARDRGYSSPLHF. CDR3 nucleotides: TGCAGTGCTAGAGATCGCGGTTATAGTTCACCCCTCCACTTT.

This clonotype has at least ten counts. The CDR3, as DNA: TGTGCCAGCAGTACTACCCCCCGGGGGCTCGAAAAGCATTTT. This codes for CASSTTPRGLEKHF. The chain links TRBV6-2 or TRBV6-3 to TRBJ1-5; D perhaps matches TRBD1 (6 bases). The CDR3 totals 14 residues. V was clipped by 5 bases and J by 14 bases, with 22 bases between them. Germline CDR1 MNHEY, CDR2 SVGEGT.

The CDR3 region has the DNA TGCGCCAGTGACGGCGGACCCGCCTACAATGAGCAGTTCTTC. Its translation is CASDGGPAYNEQFF. The gene calls are TRBV5-1 and TRBJ2-1; D remains ambiguous. CDR1 and CDR2 (germline): SGHRS, YFSETQ. V shed 8 bases and J shed 2 bases, with 14 bases lying between them. The CDR3 loop spans 14 amino acids.

Ten or more counts support this clonotype. This chain links TRBV29-1 with TRBJ2-1, with 12 bases lining up with TRBD1. Germline-derived CDR1 and CDR2 are SQVTM and ANQGSEA. Trimming took 1 base from V and 9 from J; bases not matched to a gene: 4. The CDR3 extends over 14 amino acids. CDR3 bases: TGCAGCGTTGAAGGGGGACAGGGGGCAAGTGAGCAGTTCTTC. Its protein product is CSVEGGQGASEQFF.

This clonotype was recorded many times. This sequence joins TRBV5-1 and TRBJ2-3; the match to TRBD2 covers 8 bases. Per germline, CDR1 SGHRS and CDR2 YFSETQ. The J segment lost 3 bases and the V segment lost 1 base, leaving 7 bases of the junction unmatched. CDR3 length: 16 residues. The CDR3 region is CASSLKTGGWTDTQYF. In DNA form, the CDR3 reads TGCGCCAGCAGCTTGAAGACGGGGGGGTGGACAGATACGCAGTATTTT.

This clonotype was counted ten times or more. The chain has TRBV9 and TRBJ1-3; 7 nucleotides match TRBD1. The CDR3 is 15 amino acids. V shed 3 bases, J shed 0 bases, and the junction held 3 bases outside the gene matches. Germline V gene lookup returns CDR1 SGDLS and CDR2 YYNGEE. The CDR3 protein is CASSAGQHSGNTIYF. The DNA of the CDR3 is TGTGCCAGCAGCGCGGGACAGCACTCTGGAAACACCATATATTTT.

This clonotype was counted at least ten times. This chain uses TRBV28 with TRBJ2-3; D is unclear. Germline V gives CDR1 MDHEN, CDR2 SYDVKM. Trimming left V 2 bases short and J 0 bases short, with 9 bases between. The CDR3 has 15 amino acids. CDR3 residues: CASSLDVLSTDTQYF. Here the CDR3 DNA reads TGTGCCAGCAGTTTAGACGTCTTAAGCACAGATACGCAGTATTTT.

This clonotype was found many times. V gene TRBV10-3 combines with J gene TRBJ2-7; 8 nucleotides agree with TRBD1. Trimming removed 6 bases from V and 7 bases from J; junction bases left unmatched: 11. The CDR3 is 14 amino acids. From germline, CDR1 is ENHRY and CDR2 SYGVKD. CDR3 coding DNA: TGTGCCATCAGCGAGACAGGGGTTTCCCAAGAGCAGTACTTC. Protein: CAISETGVSQEQYF.

This clonotype was seen many times. The V gene is TRBV10-1, the J gene TRBJ2-1, with D perhaps matching TRBD2 (5 bases). The CDR3 is 13 residues long. The germline V gene has CDR1 WNHNN and CDR2 SYGVQD (reference sequence). V was pared by 2 bases and J by 10 bases, with 12 bases between. The chain's CDR3 is CASSENQLGEQFF. The CDR3 nucleotides read TGCGCCAGCAGTGAGAATCAACTAGGAGAGCAGTTCTTC.

This clonotype occurred many times. This chain uses TRBV7-2 with TRBJ2-3, with 7 bases identical to TRBD1. Germline-derived CDR1 and CDR2 are SGHTA and FQGNSA. This CDR3 is built from 15 residues. Trimming took 1 base from V and 1 from J; bases not matched to a gene: 2. CDR3 DNA sequence: TGTGCCAGCAGCTTAGGCCAGGGGGGCACAGATACGCAGTATTTT. This translates into CASSLGQGGTDTQYF. Looking up the rest from reference TRBV7-2 and TRBJ2-3 gives the full variable domain: GAGVSQSPSNKVTEKGKDVELRCDPISGHTALYWYRQSLGQGLEFLIYFQGNSAPDKSGLPSDRFSAERTGGSVSTLTIQRTQQEDSAVYLCASSLGQGGTDTQYFGPGTRLTVL.

This clonotype was recorded at least ten times. This chain links TRBV25-1 with TRBJ2-7, with 8 nucleotides matching TRBD2. V lost 10 bases, J lost 6 bases, and 8 bases stayed unmatched. The CDR3 covers 12 residues. Germline CDR1 MGHDK, CDR2 SYGVNS. The CDR3 coding sequence is TGTGCCACTTCGGGGGGGGCTGGCGAGCAGTACTTC. It codes for CATSGGAGEQYF.

This clonotype has a handful of counts. This chain uses TRBV11-2 with TRBJ2-6; no reliable D call. The V and J ends lost 5 bases and 4 bases respectively, with 9 bases between them. In germline, CDR1 is SGHAT, CDR2 FQNNGV. The CDR3 length is 14 residues. CDR3 DNA: TGTGCCAGCAGCACTCAAACCGGGGCCAACGTCCTGACTTTC. Translation gives CASSTQTGANVLTF. Looking up the rest from reference TRBV11-2 and TRBJ2-6 gives the full variable domain: EAGVAQSPRYKIIEKRQSVAFWCNPISGHATLYWYQQILGQGPKLLIQFQNNGVVDDSQLPKDRFSAERLKGVDSTLKIQPAKLEDSAVYLCASSTQTGANVLTFGAGSRLTVL.

In this sample, this clonotype turned up many times. The chain uses TRBV10-3 and TRBJ1-4, with 10 bases matching TRBD1. CDR1 and CDR2 (germline): ENHRY, SYGVKD. The CDR3 covers 15 residues. With 5 bases clipped from V and 6 bases from J, the junction kept 6 bases outside the gene matches. In DNA, the CDR3 is TGTGCCATCAGTCCCGACAGGGGGCTAGATGAAAAACTGTTTTTT. Translation: CAISPDRGLDEKLFF.

This clonotype occurred a few times. The CDR3 DNA follows: TGTGCCAGCAGTCTGACGGGACGCGGGTCCAATGAGCAGTTCTTC. It translates to CASSLTGRGSNEQFF. This chain connects TRBV12-3 or TRBV12-4 to TRBJ2-1; D may match TRBD1 or TRBD2 (5 bases each). CDR3 size: 15 residues. V was shortened by 5 bases and J by 6 bases, with 17 bases between the two germline ends.

This clonotype was detected ten times or more. The rearrangement uses TRBV7-2 and TRBJ2-5; D ambiguous. CDR1 is SGHTA, CDR2 FQGNSA, per germline. V dropped 1 base and J dropped 8 bases, with 14 bases sitting between them. CDR3 length equals 14 residues. CDR3 DNA: TGTGCCAGCAGCTTAGGAGGATCCAAGAACACCCAGTACTTC. Amino acid sequence: CASSLGGSKNTQYF.

This clonotype was detected many times. This sequence joins TRBV7-2 and TRBJ2-1; 9 nucleotides match TRBD1. CDR3 length: 17 residues. CDR1 is SGHTA and CDR2 is FQGNSA in the germline V gene. With 4 bases clipped from V and 8 bases from J, the junction kept 15 bases outside the gene matches. The CDR3 here is CASSWRFPGQGTDEQFF. The DNA of the CDR3 is TGTGCCAGCAGCTGGAGGTTCCCGGGACAGGGAACCGATGAGCAGTTCTTC.

Only a few counts were recorded for this clonotype. The chain has TRBV2 and TRBJ2-1; D might be TRBD1 (6 bases). CDR3 size: 15 residues. Trimming cost V 5 bases and J 8 bases, with 19 bases left between them. Germline CDR1 and CDR2: SNHLY and FYNNEI. The CDR3 loop reads CASSLDRFFADEQFF. The CDR3, as DNA: TGTGCCAGCAGTCTCGACAGGTTCTTCGCGGATGAGCAGTTCTTC.

At least ten counts were recorded for this clonotype. This sequence joins TRBV15 and TRBJ2-3, with a weak D call TRBD1 (6 bases). The germline V gene encodes CDR1 LNHNV and CDR2 YYDKDF (reference sequence). V shed 0 bases and J shed 3 bases, with 19 bases lying between them. This CDR3 comprises 18 residues. CDR3 residues: CATSREWSVGALTDTQYF. Here the CDR3 DNA reads TGTGCCACCAGCAGAGAGTGGAGCGTGGGGGCTCTGACAGATACGCAGTATTTT. The full variable domain, with the rest looked up from reference TRBV15 and TRBJ2-3, is DAMVIQNPRYQVTQFGKPVTLSCSQTLNHNVMYWYQQKSSQAPKLLFHYYDKDFNNEADTPDNFQSRRPNTSFCFLDIRSPGLGDTAMYLCATSREWSVGALTDTQYFGPGTRLTVL.

This clonotype appeared many times. The rearrangement uses TRBV12-3 or TRBV12-4 and TRBJ2-1, with D uncertain. The CDR3 sequence is 12 residues long. V lost 6 bases and J 6 bases, leaving 9 bases between the germline ends. CDR3 amino acids: CASSKTVNEQFF. The CDR3 DNA is TGTGCCAGCAGCAAAACGGTCAATGAGCAGTTCTTC.

The table lists this clonotype with many counts. The chain recombines TRBV12-3 or TRBV12-4 with TRBJ1-5, with 7 bases lining up with TRBD1. Trimming cost V 6 bases and J 7 bases; bases outside gene matches: 6. The CDR3 is made up of 13 amino acids. The CDR3 DNA reads TGTGCCAGCAGCCAACTGACAGGGCAGCCCCAGCATTTT. Its protein product is CASSQLTGQPQHF.

This clonotype was picked up many times. This sequence joins TRBV20-1 and TRBJ2-5; D may correspond to TRBD1 or TRBD2 (5 bases each). The CDR3 has 12 amino acids. Trimming took off 4 bases at V and 4 bases at J, with 10 bases between the two ends. CDR1 and CDR2 (germline): DFQATT, SNEGSKA (reference sequence). CDR3 DNA: TGCAGTGCTACCTCCGGGGCAGAGACCCAGTACTTC. Translation gives CSATSGAETQYF.

This clonotype was recorded at least ten times. The rearrangement links TRBV5-1 to TRBJ2-2; D remains ambiguous. The CDR3 contains 15 residues. Trimming removed 0 bases from V and 5 bases from J, with 11 bases in between. Germline V CDR1 and CDR2: SGHRS, YFSETQ. The CDR3 is CASSLGVIDTGELFF. The DNA of the CDR3 is TGCGCCAGCAGCTTGGGGGTTATCGATACCGGGGAGCTGTTTTTT.

This clonotype was observed at least ten times. V usage is TRBV12-3 or TRBV12-4 and J usage is TRBJ1-2; D uncertain. This CDR3 comprises 13 residues. V was shortened by 3 bases and J by 3 bases, with 8 bases between the two germline ends. This chain's CDR3 is CASSFGADYGYTF. Written as DNA, the CDR3 is TGTGCCAGCAGTTTTGGAGCAGACTATGGCTACACCTTC.

V usage is TRBV13 and J usage is TRBJ2-1; no firm D call. V was trimmed by 2 bases and J by 7 bases, leaving 6 bases between them. The CDR3 spans 12 residues. From germline, CDR1 is PRHDT and CDR2 FYEKMQ (reference sequence). The CDR3 bases are TGTGCCAGCAGCTTAAACCGGAATGAGCAGTTCTTC. It yields the protein CASSLNRNEQFF.